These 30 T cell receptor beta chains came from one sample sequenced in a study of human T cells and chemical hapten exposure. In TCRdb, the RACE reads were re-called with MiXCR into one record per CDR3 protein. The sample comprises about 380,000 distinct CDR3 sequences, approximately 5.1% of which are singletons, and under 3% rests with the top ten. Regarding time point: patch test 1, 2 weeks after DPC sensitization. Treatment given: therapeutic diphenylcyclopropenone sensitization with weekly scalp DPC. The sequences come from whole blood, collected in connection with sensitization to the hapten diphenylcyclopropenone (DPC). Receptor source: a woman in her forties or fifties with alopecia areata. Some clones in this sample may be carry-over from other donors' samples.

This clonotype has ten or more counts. The chain's CDR3 is CASSFVPYEQYF. CDR3 nucleotide sequence: TGTGCCAGCAGCTTCGTCCCCTACGAGCAGTACTTC. The rearrangement uses TRBV7-9 and TRBJ2-7, with D uncertain. Trimming stripped 3 bases from V and 2 bases from J, with 5 bases between. The CDR3 runs to 12 residues. Germline CDR1 is SEHNR and CDR2 is FQNEAQ (reference sequence).

The CDR3 is CSVAGQGLYEQYF. CDR3 DNA sequence: TGCAGCGTTGCCGGACAGGGCCTCTACGAGCAGTACTTC. The genes are TRBV29-1 and TRBJ2-7; 8 positions agree with TRBD1. The CDR3 runs to 13 residues. Germline V CDR1 and CDR2: SQVTM, ANQGSEA. V was clipped by 4 bases and J by 3 bases; unmatched bases: 5.

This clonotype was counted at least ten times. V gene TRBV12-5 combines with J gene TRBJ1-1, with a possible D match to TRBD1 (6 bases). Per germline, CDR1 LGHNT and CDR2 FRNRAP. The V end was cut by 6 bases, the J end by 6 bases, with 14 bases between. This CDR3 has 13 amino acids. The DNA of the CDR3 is TGTGCTAGTGGCCGGAACAGGGTGGCTGAAGCTTTCTTT. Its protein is CASGRNRVAEAFF. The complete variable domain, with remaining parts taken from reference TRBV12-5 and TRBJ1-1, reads DARVTQTPRHKVTEMGQEVTMRCQPILGHNTVFWYRQTMMQGLELLAYFRNRAPLDDSGMPKDRFSAEMPDATLATLKIQPSEPRDSAVYFCASGRNRVAEAFFGQGTRLTVV.

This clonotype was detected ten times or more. The CDR3 loop is CASSQDPPRALVNEQFF. CDR3 bases: TGTGCCAGCAGCCAAGACCCGCCCAGGGCTCTTGTCAATGAGCAGTTCTTC. The J gene is TRBJ2-1, the V gene TRBV14; maybe TRBD1 (5 bases). Per the germline V gene, CDR1 is SGHDN and CDR2 is FVKESK. Deletions cut 0 bases from V and 6 bases from J, with 18 bases between. CDR3 size: 17 residues.

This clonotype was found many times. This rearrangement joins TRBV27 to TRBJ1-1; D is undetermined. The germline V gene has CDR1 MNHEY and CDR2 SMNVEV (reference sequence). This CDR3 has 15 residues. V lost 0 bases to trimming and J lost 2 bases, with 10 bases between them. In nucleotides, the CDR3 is TGTGCCAGCAGTTTATCGGAACGGAGAAACACTGAAGCTTTCTTT. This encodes CASSLSERRNTEAFF.

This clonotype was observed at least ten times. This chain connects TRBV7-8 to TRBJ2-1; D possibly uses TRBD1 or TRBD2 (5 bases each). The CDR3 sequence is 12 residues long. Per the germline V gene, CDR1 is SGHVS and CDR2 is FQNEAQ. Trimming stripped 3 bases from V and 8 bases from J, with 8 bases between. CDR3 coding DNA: TGTGCCAGCAGCTTGGGGGTAGATGAGCAGTTCTTC. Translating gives CASSLGVDEQFF. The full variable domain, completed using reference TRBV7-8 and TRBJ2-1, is GAGVSQSPRYKVAKRGQDVALRCDPISGHVSLFWYQQALGQGPEFLTYFQNEAQLDKSGLPSDRFFAERPEGSVSTLKIQRTQQEDSAVYLCASSLGVDEQFFGPGTRLTVL.

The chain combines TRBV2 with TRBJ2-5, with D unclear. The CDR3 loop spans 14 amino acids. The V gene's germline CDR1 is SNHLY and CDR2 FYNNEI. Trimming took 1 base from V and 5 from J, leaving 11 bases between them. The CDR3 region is CASSEEGPAETQYF. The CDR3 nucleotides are TGTGCCAGCAGTGAAGAAGGACCAGCGGAGACCCAGTACTTC.

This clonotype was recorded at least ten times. The DNA for the CDR3 is TGTGCCAGCAGTTCACCGGGACTGTACAATGAGCAGTTCTTC. It is translated as CASSSPGLYNEQFF. This chain uses TRBV28 with TRBJ2-1; tentatively, D is TRBD2 (6 bases). V was clipped by 4 bases and J by 4 bases, with 11 bases between them. Per the germline V gene, CDR1 is MDHEN and CDR2 is SYDVKM. The length of the CDR3 is 14 residues.

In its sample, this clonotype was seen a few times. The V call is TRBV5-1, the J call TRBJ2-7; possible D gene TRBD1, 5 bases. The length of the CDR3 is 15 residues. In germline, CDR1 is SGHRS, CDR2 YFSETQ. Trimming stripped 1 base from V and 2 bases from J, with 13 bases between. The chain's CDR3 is CASSLWQGDPYEQYF. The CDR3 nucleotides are TGCGCCAGCAGCTTGTGGCAGGGTGACCCCTACGAGCAGTACTTC.

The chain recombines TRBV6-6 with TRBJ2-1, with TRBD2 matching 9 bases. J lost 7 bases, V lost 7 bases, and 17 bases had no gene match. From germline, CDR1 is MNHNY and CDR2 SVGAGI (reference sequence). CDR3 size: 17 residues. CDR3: CASNRGVSSGIRNEQFF. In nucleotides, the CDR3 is TGTGCCAGCAACCGAGGGGTGTCTAGCGGGATCAGGAATGAGCAGTTCTTC.

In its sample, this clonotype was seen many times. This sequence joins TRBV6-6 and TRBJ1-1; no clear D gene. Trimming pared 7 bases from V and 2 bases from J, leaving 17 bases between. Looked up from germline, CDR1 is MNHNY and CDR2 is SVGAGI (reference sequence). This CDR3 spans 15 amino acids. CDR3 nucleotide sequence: TGTGCCAGCACCCAGGTGGGCCTGGGAAACACTGAAGCTTTCTTT. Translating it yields CASTQVGLGNTEAFF.

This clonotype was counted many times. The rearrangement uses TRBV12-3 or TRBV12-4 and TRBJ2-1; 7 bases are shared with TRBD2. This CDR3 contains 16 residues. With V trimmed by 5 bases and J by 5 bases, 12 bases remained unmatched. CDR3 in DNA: TGTGCCAGCAGTCCCTCGAGAGGGAGGGTTCACAATGAGCAGTTCTTC. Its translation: CASSPSRGRVHNEQFF.

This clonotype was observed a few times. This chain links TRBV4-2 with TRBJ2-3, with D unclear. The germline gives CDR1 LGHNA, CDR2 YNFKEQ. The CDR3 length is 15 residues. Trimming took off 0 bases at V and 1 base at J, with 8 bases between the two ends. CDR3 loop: CASSQDGQGTDTQYF. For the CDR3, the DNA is TGTGCCAGCAGCCAAGATGGGCAAGGCACAGATACGCAGTATTTT.

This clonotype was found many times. This CDR3 is CSALKSADTQYF. Written as DNA, the CDR3 is TGCAGTGCACTCAAATCCGCAGATACGCAGTATTTT. The gene calls are TRBV20-1 and TRBJ2-3; no definite D call. The CDR3 totals 12 residues. CDR1 and CDR2 (germline): DFQATT, SNEGSKA (reference sequence). The germline V and J ends were trimmed by 6 bases and 4 bases, with 11 bases remaining between them.

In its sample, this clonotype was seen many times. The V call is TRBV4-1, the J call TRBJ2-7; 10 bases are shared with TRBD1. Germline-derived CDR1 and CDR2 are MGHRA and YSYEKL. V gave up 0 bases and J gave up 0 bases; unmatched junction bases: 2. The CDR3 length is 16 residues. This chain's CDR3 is CASSQETGGLSYEQYF. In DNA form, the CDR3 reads TGCGCCAGCAGCCAAGAGACAGGGGGCCTCTCCTACGAGCAGTACTTC.

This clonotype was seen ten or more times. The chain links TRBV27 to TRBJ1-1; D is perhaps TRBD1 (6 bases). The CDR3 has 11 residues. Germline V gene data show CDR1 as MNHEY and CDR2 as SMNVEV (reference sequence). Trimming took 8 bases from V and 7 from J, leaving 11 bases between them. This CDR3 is CASRTADEAFF. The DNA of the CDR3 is TGTGCCAGCCGGACAGCAGATGAAGCTTTCTTT.

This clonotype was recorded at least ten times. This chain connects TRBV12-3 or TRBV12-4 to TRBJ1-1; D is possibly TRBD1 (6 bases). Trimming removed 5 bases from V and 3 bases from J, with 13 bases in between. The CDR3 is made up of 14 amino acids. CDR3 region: CASSPGHVDTEAFF. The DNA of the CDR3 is TGTGCCAGCAGTCCGGGACATGTCGACACTGAAGCTTTCTTT.

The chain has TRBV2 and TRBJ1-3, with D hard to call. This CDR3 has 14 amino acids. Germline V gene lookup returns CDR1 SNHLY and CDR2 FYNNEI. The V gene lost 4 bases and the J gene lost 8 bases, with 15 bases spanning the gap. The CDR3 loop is CASSVGVVAYTIYF. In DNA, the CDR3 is TGTGCCAGCAGTGTGGGAGTCGTCGCTTACACCATATATTTT.

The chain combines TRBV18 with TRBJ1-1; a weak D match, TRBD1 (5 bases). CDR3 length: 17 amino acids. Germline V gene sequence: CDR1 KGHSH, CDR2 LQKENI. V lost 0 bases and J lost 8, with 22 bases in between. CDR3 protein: CASSPPLRQSLIKEAFF. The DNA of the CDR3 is TGTGCCAGCTCACCACCCCTTCGACAGAGCCTAATTAAAGAAGCTTTCTTT.

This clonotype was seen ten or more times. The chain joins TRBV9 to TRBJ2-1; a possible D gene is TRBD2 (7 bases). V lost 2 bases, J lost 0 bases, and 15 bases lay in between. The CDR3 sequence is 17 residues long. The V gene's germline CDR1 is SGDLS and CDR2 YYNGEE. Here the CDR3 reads CASSVRGAWSSYNEQFF. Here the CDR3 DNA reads TGTGCCAGCAGCGTTCGGGGGGCCTGGAGCTCCTACAATGAGCAGTTCTTC.

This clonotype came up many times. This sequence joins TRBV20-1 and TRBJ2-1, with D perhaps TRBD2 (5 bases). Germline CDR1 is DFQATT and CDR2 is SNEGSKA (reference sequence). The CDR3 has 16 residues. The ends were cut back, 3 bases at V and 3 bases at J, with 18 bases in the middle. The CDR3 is CSARTYETTDYNEQFF. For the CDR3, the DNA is TGCAGTGCTAGGACGTATGAGACTACCGACTACAATGAGCAGTTCTTC.

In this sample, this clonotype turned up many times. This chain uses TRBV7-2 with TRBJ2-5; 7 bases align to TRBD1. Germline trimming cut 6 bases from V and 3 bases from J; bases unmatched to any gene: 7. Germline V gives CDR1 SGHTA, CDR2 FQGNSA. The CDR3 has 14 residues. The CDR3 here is CASSNTGEKETQYF. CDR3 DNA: TGTGCCAGCAGTAATACAGGGGAGAAAGAGACCCAGTACTTC. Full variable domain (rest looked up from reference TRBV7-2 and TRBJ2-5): GAGVSQSPSNKVTEKGKDVELRCDPISGHTALYWYRQSLGQGLEFLIYFQGNSAPDKSGLPSDRFSAERTGGSVSTLTIQRTQQEDSAVYLCASSNTGEKETQYFGPGTRLLVL.

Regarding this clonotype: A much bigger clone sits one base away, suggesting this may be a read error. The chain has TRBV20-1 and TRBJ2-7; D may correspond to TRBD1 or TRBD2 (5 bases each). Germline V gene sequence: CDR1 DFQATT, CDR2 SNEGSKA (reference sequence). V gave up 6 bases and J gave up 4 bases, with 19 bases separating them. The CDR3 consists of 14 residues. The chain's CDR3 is CSALSGTGLYEQYF. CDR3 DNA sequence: TGCAGTGCCCTGTCTGGGACGGGATTATACGAGCAGTACTTC.

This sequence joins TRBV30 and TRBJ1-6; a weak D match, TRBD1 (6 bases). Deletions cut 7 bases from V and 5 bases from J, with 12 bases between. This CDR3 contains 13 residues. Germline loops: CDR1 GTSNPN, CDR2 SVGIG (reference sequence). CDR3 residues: CASRDTNNSPLHF. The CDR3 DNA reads TGTGCCTCCCGGGACACTAATAATTCACCCCTCCACTTT. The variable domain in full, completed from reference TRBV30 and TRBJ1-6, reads SQTIHQWPATLVQPVGSPLSLECTVEGTSNPNLYWYRQAAGRGLQLLFYSVGIGQISSEVPQNLSASRPQDRQFILSSKKLLLSDSGFYLCASRDTNNSPLHFGNGTRLTVT.

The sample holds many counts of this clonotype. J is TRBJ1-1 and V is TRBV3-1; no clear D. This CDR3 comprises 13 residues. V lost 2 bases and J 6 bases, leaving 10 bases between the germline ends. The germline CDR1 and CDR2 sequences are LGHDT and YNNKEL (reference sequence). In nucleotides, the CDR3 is TGTGCCAGCAGCCAAATCCGGGCATCTGAAGCTTTCTTT. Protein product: CASSQIRASEAFF.

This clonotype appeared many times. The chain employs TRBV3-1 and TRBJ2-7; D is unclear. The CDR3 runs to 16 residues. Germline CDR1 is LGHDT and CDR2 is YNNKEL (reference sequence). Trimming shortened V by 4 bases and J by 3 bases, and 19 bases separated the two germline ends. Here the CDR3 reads CASSRATYTSDYEQYF. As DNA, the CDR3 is TGTGCCAGCAGCCGAGCGACCTATACGTCTGACTACGAGCAGTACTTC.

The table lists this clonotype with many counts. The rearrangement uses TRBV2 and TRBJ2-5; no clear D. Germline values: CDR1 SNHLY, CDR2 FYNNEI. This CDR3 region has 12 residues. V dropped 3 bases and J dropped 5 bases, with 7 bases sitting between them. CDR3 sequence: CASSESQETQYF. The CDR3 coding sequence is TGTGCCAGCAGTGAGAGTCAGGAGACCCAGTACTTC.

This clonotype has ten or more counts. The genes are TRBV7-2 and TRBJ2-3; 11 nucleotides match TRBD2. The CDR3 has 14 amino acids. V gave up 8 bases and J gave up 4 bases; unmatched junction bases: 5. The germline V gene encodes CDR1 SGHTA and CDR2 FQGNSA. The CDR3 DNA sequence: TGTGCCAGCGGGGCTAGCGGGAGGTCAGATACGCAGTATTTT. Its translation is CASGASGRSDTQYF.

This CDR3 reads CASSPSGGGVGSPLHF. The CDR3 DNA reads as TGCGCCAGCAGCCCCTCCGGCGGGGGGGTAGGTTCACCCCTCCACTTT. The J gene is TRBJ1-6, the V gene TRBV4-3; TRBD1 is a possible D gene (5 bases). CDR1 is LGHNA, CDR2 YSLEER, per germline. This CDR3 has 16 amino acids. V shed 4 bases and J shed 9 bases, with 19 bases lying between them.

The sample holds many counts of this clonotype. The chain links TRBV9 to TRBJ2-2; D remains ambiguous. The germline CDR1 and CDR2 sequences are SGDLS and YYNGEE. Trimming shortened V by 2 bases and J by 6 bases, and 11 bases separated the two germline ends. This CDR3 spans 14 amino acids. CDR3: CASSVAVVAGELFF. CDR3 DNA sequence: TGTGCCAGCAGCGTCGCGGTGGTAGCCGGGGAGCTGTTTTTT.